The 26 T cell receptor beta chains reported below all come from one sample, sequenced in a study of blood T cells in healthy people across ages. The use of a sample-barcoded 5' primer and a J-beta primer mix characterized a second PCR of about 7 to 12 cycles. TCRdb ran MiXCR on the 5' RACE reads and lists one entry per CDR3 protein. The data contain around 1.1 million distinct CDR3 sequences, more than 30% of them singletons. Sequenced: blood. The receptors shown here come from a man between 18 and 35 years old in good health.

The chain carries TRBV27 and TRBJ2-3, with D maybe TRBD2 (6 bases). Germline values: CDR1 MNHEY, CDR2 SMNVEV (reference sequence). The CDR3 loop spans 15 amino acids. Trimming left V 3 bases short and J 5 bases short, with 15 bases between. Written as DNA, the CDR3 is TGTGCCAGCAGTTTTGGAACGGACTACTTAGATACGCAGTATTTT. Translation gives CASSFGTDYLDTQYF.

In this sample, this clonotype turned up many times. The V call is TRBV12-3 or TRBV12-4, the J call TRBJ2-7; D is unclear. V was shortened by 6 bases and J by 5 bases, with 11 bases between the two germline ends. The CDR3 sequence is 12 residues long. For the CDR3, the DNA is TGTGCCAGCAGCCCGACATCAGACGAGCAGTACTTC. Translating gives CASSPTSDEQYF.

The chain couples TRBV5-1 to TRBJ2-2; 8 nucleotides match TRBD1. There are 15 residues in the CDR3. With 4 bases clipped from V and 3 bases from J, the junction kept 5 bases outside the gene matches. Germline CDR1 is SGHRS and CDR2 is YFSETQ. CDR3 in DNA: TGCGCCAGCAGCCAGACAGGGGCAGACACCGGGGAGCTGTTTTTT. Its protein product is CASSQTGADTGELFF.

The gene calls are TRBV29-1 and TRBJ1-1; TRBD1 matches at 7 bases. CDR3 size: 16 residues. The germline CDR1 and CDR2 sequences are SQVTM and ANQGSEA. V was pared by 7 bases and J by 2 bases, with 16 bases of the junction left unmatched. The CDR3 DNA reads as TGCAGCGCTGACAGGGTCGGGGGGCCTCCCAACACTGAAGCTTTCTTT. The encoded protein is CSADRVGGPPNTEAFF. Complete variable domain (other parts from reference TRBV29-1 and TRBJ1-1): SAVISQKPSRDICQRGTSLTIQCQVDSQVTMMFWYRQQPGQSLTLIATANQGSEATYESGFVIDKFPISRPNLTFSTLTVSNMSPEDSSIYLCSADRVGGPPNTEAFFGQGTRLTVV.

The gene calls are TRBV6-1 and TRBJ1-1, with 7 nucleotides matching TRBD1. J gave up 7 bases and V 6 bases, and 5 bases lay outside the gene matches. The CDR3 spans 12 residues. CDR1 and CDR2 (germline): MNHNS, SASEGT. The CDR3: CASSGDSFEAFF. Written as DNA, the CDR3 is TGTGCCAGCAGCGGGGACAGCTTTGAAGCTTTCTTT.

This clonotype has only one observation. This rearrangement joins TRBV29-1 to TRBJ2-3; no clear D gene. Germline loops: CDR1 SQVTM, CDR2 ANQGSEA. V was trimmed by 5 bases and J by 5 bases, leaving 17 bases between them. There are 14 residues in the CDR3. The CDR3 is CSVQGRMAIDTQYF. DNA for the CDR3: TGCAGCGTTCAAGGCAGGATGGCCATAGATACGCAGTATTTT.

The rearrangement uses TRBV5-1 and TRBJ2-2, with D possibly being TRBD1 (5 bases). This CDR3 is built from 13 residues. CDR1 and CDR2 from the germline V gene are SGHRS and YFSETQ. V was trimmed by 9 bases and J by 2 bases, leaving 11 bases between them. CDR3 sequence (DNA): TGCGCCACCGTTCAGGGAAACACCGGGGAGCTGTTTTTT. It yields the protein CATVQGNTGELFF.

This CDR3 is CASLKGQGATEAFF. The CDR3 region has the DNA TGTGCCAGTCTTAAGGGACAGGGGGCAACTGAAGCTTTCTTT. The chain recombines TRBV27 with TRBJ1-1, with TRBD1 matching over 12 bases. The germline V gene encodes CDR1 MNHEY and CDR2 SMNVEV (reference sequence). Germline trimming cut 9 bases from V and 5 bases from J; bases unmatched to any gene: 7. The CDR3 is 14 amino acids.

V usage is TRBV28 and J usage is TRBJ1-2; no definite D call. V lost 3 bases and J lost 1, with 6 bases in between. CDR3 length: 13 amino acids. Germline-derived CDR1 and CDR2 are MDHEN and SYDVKM. The CDR3 here is CASSFLINYGYTF. CDR3 coding DNA: TGTGCCAGCAGTTTCTTGATTAACTATGGCTACACCTTC.

V is TRBV6-1 and J is TRBJ1-1; the D is unclear. Looked up from germline, CDR1 is MNHNS and CDR2 is SASEGT. Trimming cost V 2 bases and J 4 bases, with 8 bases left between them. This CDR3 contains 13 residues. The CDR3 is CASSETLRTEAFF. The CDR3 DNA follows: TGTGCCAGCAGTGAAACCCTACGCACTGAAGCTTTCTTT.

The V call is TRBV29-1, the J call TRBJ1-1; 7 bases line up with TRBD1. This CDR3 comprises 12 residues. V trimming: 5 bases; J trimming: 6 bases; junction bases outside the gene matches: 6. From germline, CDR1 is SQVTM and CDR2 ANQGSEA. Here the CDR3 reads CSVHQGGAEAFF. In nucleotides, the CDR3 is TGCAGCGTTCATCAGGGGGGGGCTGAAGCTTTCTTT.

This clonotype was seen once. The V gene is TRBV25-1, the J gene TRBJ2-7, with D hard to call. This CDR3 spans 13 amino acids. CDR1 and CDR2 (germline): MGHDK, SYGVNS. Deletions cut 1 base from V and 2 bases from J, with 6 bases between. The CDR3 bases are TGTGCCAGCAGTGAATTAAGGACCTACGAGCAGTACTTC. This gives the protein CASSELRTYEQYF.

The chain couples TRBV7-7 to TRBJ2-3; maybe TRBD1 (6 bases). The ends were cut back, 4 bases at V and 5 bases at J, with 19 bases in the middle. This CDR3 region has 16 residues. Germline V gives CDR1 SSHAT, CDR2 FNYEAQ (reference sequence). The chain's CDR3 is CASSSGEGDTQDTQYF. CDR3 nucleotide sequence: TGTGCCAGCAGCTCAGGGGAAGGGGACACTCAAGATACGCAGTATTTT.

This clonotype has more than one count but fewer than ten. The chain is built from TRBV29-1 and TRBJ1-1; TRBD1 matches 10 bases. This CDR3 contains 12 residues. The J segment lost 5 bases and the V segment lost 4 bases, leaving 1 base of the junction unmatched. Germline loops: CDR1 SQVTM, CDR2 ANQGSEA. The CDR3 bases are TGCAGCGTTGCGGGACAGGGGACTGAAGCTTTCTTT. Translating gives CSVAGQGTEAFF.

This clonotype has more than one count but fewer than ten. This chain links TRBV14 with TRBJ2-5, with D tentatively TRBD2 (6 bases). Trimming took off 1 base at V and 3 bases at J, with 12 bases between the two ends. The CDR3 runs 15 residues. CDR1 and CDR2 from the germline V gene are SGHDN and FVKESK. The CDR3 is CASSQAGAVKETQYF. CDR3 nucleotides: TGTGCCAGCAGCCAAGCGGGAGCCGTCAAAGAGACCCAGTACTTC.

This clonotype has ten or more counts. The chain has TRBV27 and TRBJ1-2; 9 bases map to TRBD1. V trimming: 4 bases; J trimming: 4 bases; junction bases outside the gene matches: 4. Looked up from germline, CDR1 is MNHEY and CDR2 is SMNVEV (reference sequence). The CDR3 loop spans 14 amino acids. The CDR3: CASSSGQGSYGYTF. For the CDR3, the DNA is TGTGCCAGCAGTTCGGGACAGGGCTCCTATGGCTACACCTTC.

The CDR3 DNA is TGTGCCAGCAGCCGAACGACGGAGAACTATGGCTACACCTTC. Its protein product is CASSRTTENYGYTF. The chain is built from TRBV27 and TRBJ1-2; D gene uncertain. Per germline, CDR1 MNHEY and CDR2 SMNVEV (reference sequence). The CDR3 is made up of 14 amino acids. The germline V and J ends were trimmed by 6 bases and 2 bases, with 13 bases remaining between them.

This clonotype was observed a few times. The genes are TRBV9 and TRBJ1-2; no reliable D call. Per germline, CDR1 SGDLS and CDR2 YYNGEE. V shed 1 base and J shed 5 bases, with 21 bases lying between them. This CDR3 is 17 amino acids long. The CDR3 spells CASSVSMTSSTVYGYTF. CDR3 bases: TGTGCCAGCAGCGTATCTATGACGAGCTCCACGGTTTATGGCTACACCTTC.

The chain uses TRBV12-3 or TRBV12-4 and TRBJ1-5; tentatively, D is TRBD1 (6 bases). Trimming removed 2 bases from V and 3 bases from J, with 11 bases in between. CDR3 size: 15 residues. The CDR3 region is CASSLTGQFNQPQHF. The CDR3 region has the DNA TGTGCCAGCAGTTTAACAGGGCAGTTCAATCAGCCCCAGCATTTT.

This clonotype was seen a few times. The chain joins TRBV5-6 to TRBJ2-3, with 10 positions matching TRBD2. The CDR3 contains 16 residues. The ends lost 4 bases at V and 4 bases at J; junction bases unmatched: 9. Germline CDR1 is SGHDT and CDR2 is YYEEEE. Written as DNA, the CDR3 is TGTGCCAGCAGCCTCCCCGGGACTAGCGTAGCAGATACGCAGTATTTT. Translating it yields CASSLPGTSVADTQYF.

The chain combines TRBV12-3 or TRBV12-4 with TRBJ2-1; D unresolved. The V end was cut by 3 bases, the J end by 0 bases, with 21 bases between. This CDR3 contains 19 residues. The CDR3: CASSFQPSSDRSSYNEQFF. CDR3 DNA: TGTGCCAGCAGTTTTCAGCCCAGCTCGGACCGAAGCTCCTACAATGAGCAGTTCTTC.

In this sample, this clonotype turned up many times. The gene calls are TRBV10-3 and TRBJ1-4; 8 bases match TRBD1. Looked up from germline, CDR1 is ENHRY and CDR2 is SYGVKD. J gave up 8 bases and V 3 bases, and 2 bases lay outside the gene matches. The CDR3 spans 13 residues. For the CDR3, the DNA is TGTGCCATCAGTGACCGGACAGGGGAAAAACTGTTTTTT. Translated, it gives CAISDRTGEKLFF.

The chain combines TRBV3-1 with TRBJ2-1; D tentatively reads TRBD1 or TRBD2 (6 bases each). V was shortened by 4 bases and J by 5 bases, with 15 bases between the two germline ends. CDR3 length equals 15 residues. Germline CDR1 reads LGHDT; CDR2 reads YNNKEL (reference sequence). The CDR3 spells CASSPSGAEHNEQFF. The CDR3 region has the DNA TGTGCCAGCAGCCCCTCGGGGGCTGAACACAATGAGCAGTTCTTC.

V usage is TRBV6-1 and J usage is TRBJ2-1, with 7 bases aligning to TRBD1. In germline, CDR1 is MNHNS, CDR2 SASEGT. V dropped 2 bases and J dropped 12; count of bases not matched to a gene: 13. The CDR3 spans 15 residues. The CDR3 coding sequence is TGTGCCAGCAGTGAAATGATTACAGGGGCGTTTGCGCAGTTCTTC. This gives the protein CASSEMITGAFAQFF.

This clonotype has a handful of counts. V and J are TRBV10-3 and TRBJ2-5, with TRBD1 as a possible D gene (5 bases). Trimming pared 4 bases from V and 2 bases from J, leaving 14 bases between. The CDR3 spans 15 residues. The germline CDR1 and CDR2 sequences are ENHRY and SYGVKD. CDR3 protein: CAISGSQGGQETQYF. CDR3 sequence (DNA): TGTGCCATCAGTGGAAGTCAGGGCGGTCAAGAGACCCAGTACTTC.

The gene calls are TRBV21-1 and TRBJ2-7; the table's D call TRBD1 went unverified against the DNA. TRBV21-1 is termed a pseudogene. CDR3 length: 13 amino acids. The DNA of the CDR3 is TGTGCCGGCAGCAGGGTCCCATCCTACGAGCAGTACTTC. Translation: CAGSRVPSYEQYF.